This T cell receptor (beta chain) is drawn from a study of OX40 agonist ivuxolimab in advanced cancers. Profiling relied on immunoSEQ multiplex PCR, and the TCRdb table lists in-frame clones only, not all of them. The top ten hold 30% of the sample, which has about 7,900 clones, roughly 87% seen once. This TCR came from an adult with an advanced solid tumor such as melanoma, head and neck, liver or kidney cancer. This material consisted of CD4+ or CD8+ T cells sorted from blood, taken in a trial of the OX40 agonist ivuxolimab.

This CDR3 is CASSLGQLYEQYF. Written as DNA, the CDR3 is TGTGCCAGCAGTTTAGGACAGCTCTACGAGCAGTACTTC. V usage is TRBV28 and J usage is TRBJ2-7; D possibly corresponds to TRBD1 (6 bases). V was clipped by 2 bases and J by 3 bases, with 8 bases between them. The CDR3 is 13 amino acids. Germline CDR1 and CDR2: MDHEN and SYDVKM. The full variable domain, in which reference TRBV28 and TRBJ2-7 provide the parts outside the CDR3, is DVKVTQSSRYLVKRTGEKVFLECVQDMDHENMFWYRQDPGLGLRLIYFSYDVKMKEKGDIPEGYSVSREKKERFSLILESASTNQTSMYLCASSLGQLYEQYFGPGTRLTVT.